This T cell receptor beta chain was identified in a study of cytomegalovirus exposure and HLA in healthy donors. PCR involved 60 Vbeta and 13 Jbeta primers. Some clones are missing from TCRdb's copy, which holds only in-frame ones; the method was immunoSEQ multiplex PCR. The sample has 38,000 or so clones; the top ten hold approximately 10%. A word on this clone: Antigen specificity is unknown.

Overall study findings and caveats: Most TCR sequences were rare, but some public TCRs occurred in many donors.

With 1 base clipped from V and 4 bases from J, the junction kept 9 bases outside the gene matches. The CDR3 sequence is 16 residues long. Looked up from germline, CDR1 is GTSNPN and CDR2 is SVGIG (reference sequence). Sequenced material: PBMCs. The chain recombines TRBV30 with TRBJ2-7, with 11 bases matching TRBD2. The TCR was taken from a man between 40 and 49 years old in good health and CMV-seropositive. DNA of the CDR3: TGTGCCTGGAGTGACGATGAAGCTAGCGGGAGGTACGAGCAGTACTTC. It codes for CAWSDDEASGRYEQYF.